This TCR beta chain was documented in a study of T cells in localized non-small cell lung cancer. As regards this clone: Its antigen is unidentified.

TCRdb's table, derived via immunoSEQ multiplex PCR, lists solely in-frame clones and lacks some. This table has around 91,000 clones, roughly 87% appearing once. Trimming removed 3 bases from V and 0 bases from J; junction bases left unmatched: 14. CDR1 is SGHRS and CDR2 is YFSETQ in the germline V gene. The CDR3 spans 19 residues. Notes on the study in general: Investigators sequenced only a single tumor region, leaving heterogeneity possible.

The receptor was isolated from a man aged 40 to 69 with stage I squamous cell lung carcinoma. This sample comprised peripheral blood, obtained before any cancer treatment. The chain carries TRBV5-1 and TRBJ2-1; 8 bases agree with TRBD2. The CDR3 bases are TGCGCCAGCAGCTCCACGGGGCGGGGGGCCCTGAGCTCCTACAATGAGCAGTTCTTC. It codes for CASSSTGRGALSSYNEQFF.